This TCR beta chain was identified in a study of blood T cells in healthy people across ages. Combining a sample-barcoded 5' primer with a J-beta primer mix, a second PCR ran for roughly 6 to 12 cycles. TCRdb reprocessed the 5' RACE reads with MiXCR, giving one entry per CDR3 protein. The sample holds 1,500,000 or so distinct CDR3 sequences, under 55% seen once. Many counts were recorded for this clonotype. The receptor comes from a young woman in good health. The specimen was blood.

This CDR3 reads CASSLGTGGYYNIQYF. CDR3 nucleotides: TGTGCCAGCAGCTTAGGGACAGGGGGCTATTACAACATTCAGTACTTC. V gene TRBV11-2 combines with J gene TRBJ2-4; 11 positions match TRBD1. Losses at the gene ends were 1 base for V and 7 bases for J; bases not matched to a gene: 6. This CDR3 has 16 amino acids. Per germline, CDR1 SGHAT and CDR2 FQNNGV.